The rows below give T cell receptor beta chains drawn from one sample of a study of sequential checkpoint blockade in melanoma. Repertoires were generated with immunoSEQ multiplex PCR, while TCRdb's copy carries only in-frame clones and drops some. This sample has some 3,000 clones, with roughly a fifth found just once. This specimen was tumor tissue (inferred from file names), taken from a patient given nivolumab and ipilimumab in sequence. All receptors come from a human donor with melanoma. The CDR3 runs from the conserved cysteine through the conserved F or W. Each record gives: D gene, clone size, V gene, J gene, CDR3 DNA, CDR3 protein. The D gene is left open where the match is weak. For some rows the clone size is stated as once, few or many, or as a class when expanded; others skip it.

D: NA
size: NA
V: TRBV19
J: TRBJ2-1
DNA: TGTGCCAGTAGTATGAACTACAATGAGCAGTTCTTC
CDR3: CASSMNYNEQFF

D: NA
size: NA
V: TRBV28
J: TRBJ1-5
DNA: TGTGCCAGCAGTTTAAGGGGGAGGGGACCCGAGCCCCAGCATTTT
CDR3: CASSLRGRGPEPQHF

D: NA
size: NA
V: TRBV6-8
J: TRBJ2-3
DNA: TGTGCCAGCAGTTGGAACCTTCGTAGCACAGATACGCAGTATTTT
CDR3: CASSWNLRSTDTQYF

D: NA
size: few
V: TRBV15
J: TRBJ2-7
DNA: TGTGCCACCAGCGACCACCTGACGGGGTCCTACGAGCAGTACTTC
CDR3: CATSDHLTGSYEQYF

D: NA
size: NA
V: TRBV23-1
J: TRBJ2-3
DNA: TGCGCCAGCAGCTTAGCGAGGGAAGATACGCAGTATTTT
CDR3: CASSLAREDTQYF

D: NA
size: few
V: TRBV9
J: TRBJ2-5
DNA: TGTGCCAGCAGCCCCCGGGGCAGCACCCAAGAGACCCAGTACTTC
CDR3: CASSPRGSTQETQYF

D: NA
size: NA
V: TRBV10-3
J: TRBJ1-5
DNA: TGTGCCATCAGTGAGTCTTGGGCAGGAGATCAGCCCCAGCATTTT
CDR3: CAISESWAGDQPQHF

D: TRBD1
size: NA
V: TRBV28
J: TRBJ2-7
DNA: TGTGCCAGCAGTTTAGGGGGACAGGGGGTTTACGAGCAGTACTTC
CDR3: CASSLGGQGVYEQYF

D: TRBD1
size: NA
V: TRBV19
J: TRBJ2-5
DNA: TGTGCCAGTAGGAAGGGACAGGGGGTGGGAGAGACCCAGTACTTC
CDR3: CASRKGQGVGETQYF

D: NA
size: NA
V: TRBV29-1
J: TRBJ1-2
DNA: TGCAGCGTTGAAGAACCTGCGGGGAACTATGGCTACACCTTC
CDR3: CSVEEPAGNYGYTF

D: NA
size: medium-sized
V: TRBV6-8
J: TRBJ1-6
DNA: TGTGCCAGCACCTCTTCCCCCCGTCTGGGAGACATAAAGAATTCACCCCTCCACTTT
CDR3: CASTSSPRLGDIKNSPLHF

D: NA
size: few
V: TRBV6-8
J: TRBJ2-3
DNA: TGTGCCAGCAGACCTCAGGGGCAGGGTGATACGCAGTATTTT
CDR3: CASRPQGQGDTQYF

D: NA
size: NA
V: TRBV9
J: TRBJ1-5
DNA: TGTGCCAGCAGCGCTGGGGGGAATAGCAATCAGCCCCAGCATTTT
CDR3: CASSAGGNSNQPQHF

D: TRBD1
size: NA
V: TRBV15
J: TRBJ1-1
DNA: TGTGCCACCAGCAGAGGGACAGGGGGGAGCACTGAAGCTTTCTTT
CDR3: CATSRGTGGSTEAFF

D: TRBD1
size: few
V: TRBV11-3
J: TRBJ2-7
DNA: TGTGCCAGCAGCACTGAACAGGGGTCCTTTTACGAGCAGTACTTC
CDR3: CASSTEQGSFYEQYF

D: NA
size: NA
V: TRBV30
J: TRBJ1-3
DNA: TGTGCCTGGAGTGCAAACCGCGCCCCTGACAGGTCTGGGGGAAACACCATATATTTT
CDR3: CAWSANRAPDRSGGNTIYF

D: NA
size: few
V: TRBV19
J: TRBJ1-2
DNA: TGTGCCAGTAGTCCCCAGGCAGGGGCGAATAGAGGCTACACCTTC
CDR3: CASSPQAGANRGYTF

D: NA
size: NA
V: TRBV29-1
J: TRBJ2-4
DNA: TGCAGCGTTGTATGGGAAGAAGTCACCAAAAACATTCAGTACTTC
CDR3: CSVVWEEVTKNIQYF

D: NA
size: medium-sized
V: TRBV11-3
J: TRBJ1-1
DNA: TGTGCCAGCAGCCATAGCGGGGGGCGGGATGAAGCTTTCTTT
CDR3: CASSHSGGRDEAFF

D: NA
size: NA
V: TRBV28
J: TRBJ2-5
DNA: TGTGCCAGCAGTCCACCGGACGGGTACCAAGAGACCCAGTACTTC
CDR3: CASSPPDGYQETQYF

D: NA
size: large
V: TRBV11-3
J: TRBJ1-1
DNA: TGTGCCAGCAGCTTAGTGGGGAGAGGTGACACTGAAGCTTTCTTT
CDR3: CASSLVGRGDTEAFF

D: NA
size: medium-sized
V: TRBV6-8
J: TRBJ1-5
DNA: TGTGCCAGCAGTGACTTTGATGGGGTGAATCAGCCCCAGCATTTT
CDR3: CASSDFDGVNQPQHF

D: NA
size: medium-sized
V: TRBV6-8
J: TRBJ2-2
DNA: TGTGCCAGCAGTTTCGGGTCAGGTTATACCGGGGAGCTGTTTTTT
CDR3: CASSFGSGYTGELFF

D: NA
size: NA
V: TRBV5-1
J: TRBJ2-7
DNA: TGCGCCAGCACCTTTTCCCAGGGGCCCTACGAGCAGTACTTC
CDR3: CASTFSQGPYEQYF

D: TRBD1
size: many
V: TRBV11-3
J: TRBJ2-6
DNA: TGTGCCAGCAGCTTGGGACAGGGTAGGTCTGGGGCCAACGTCCTGACTTTC
CDR3: CASSLGQGRSGANVLTF

D: NA
size: NA
V: TRBV10-2
J: TRBJ1-1
DNA: TGCGCCAGCATCGACAGCCTCACTGAAGCTTTCTTT
CDR3: CASIDSLTEAFF

D: NA
size: large
V: TRBV30
J: TRBJ2-7
DNA: TGTGCCTGGAGCTTAGGCATACGGTACGAGCAGTACTTC
CDR3: CAWSLGIRYEQYF

D: NA
size: medium-sized
V: TRBV6-8
J: TRBJ2-3
DNA: TGTGCCAGCAGGGAGGGTAGTCTCTTTGCAGATACGCAGTATTTT
CDR3: CASREGSLFADTQYF

D: TRBD1
size: NA
V: TRBV5-1
J: TRBJ1-2
DNA: TGCGCCAGCAGCTGGACAGGGGGCGAAGACTATGGCTACACCTTC
CDR3: CASSWTGGEDYGYTF

D: NA
size: hyperexpanded
V: TRBV11-3
J: TRBJ2-5
DNA: TGTGCCAGCAGCTTGGGGACTGATGGAGAGACCCAGTACTTC
CDR3: CASSLGTDGETQYF

D: NA
size: medium-sized
V: TRBV6-8
J: TRBJ1-6
DNA: TGTGCCAGCTGGGCAGGGTTGCATTCACCCCTCCACTTT
CDR3: CASWAGLHSPLHF

D: TRBD1
size: NA
V: TRBV12-5
J: TRBJ2-5
DNA: TGTGCTAGTGGTTTGGTACGGTTCTCCGGGACAGGGATCCAAGAGACCCAGTACTTC
CDR3: CASGLVRFSGTGIQETQYF

D: NA
size: NA
V: TRBV19
J: TRBJ1-2
DNA: TGTGCCAGTAGTCTTAATTCGGGACGGACCTATGGCTACACCTTC
CDR3: CASSLNSGRTYGYTF

D: NA
size: NA
V: TRBV18
J: TRBJ2-5
DNA: TGTGCCAGCTCACCGATTAAATCGGGGGAAGAGACCCAGTACTTC
CDR3: CASSPIKSGEETQYF

D: TRBD2
size: NA
V: TRBV19
J: TRBJ2-7
DNA: TGTGCCAGTAGTCTCCCAACTAGCGGGGGATCCTACGAGCAGTACTTC
CDR3: CASSLPTSGGSYEQYF

D: NA
size: NA
V: TRBV16
J: TRBJ1-2
DNA: TGTGCCAGCAGCCAATTGCTTCCAGGGTCGGAAGACTACACCTTC
CDR3: CASSQLLPGSEDYTF

D: NA
size: NA
V: TRBV6-8
J: TRBJ1-2
DNA: TGTGCCAGCAGTTCGCAAGACATGTATGGCTACACCTTC
CDR3: CASSSQDMYGYTF

D: TRBD2
size: NA
V: TRBV25-1
J: TRBJ2-3
DNA: TGTGCCAGCAGTGAATTACGGCGGGGGTCCACAGATACGCAGTATTTT
CDR3: CASSELRRGSTDTQYF

D: NA
size: medium-sized
V: TRBV10-2
J: TRBJ2-7
DNA: TGCGCCAGCAGTGAGTCCGGGACCCTCTCCTACGAGCAGTACTTC
CDR3: CASSESGTLSYEQYF

D: TRBD2
size: NA
V: TRBV19
J: TRBJ2-1
DNA: TGTGCCAGTAGTATACTCGCGGGAGATATACATGAGCAGTTCTTC
CDR3: CASSILAGDIHEQFF

D: NA
size: few
V: TRBV19
J: TRBJ1-4
DNA: TGTGCCAGTAGTATATGGACAGCAACTAATGAAAAACTGTTTTTT
CDR3: CASSIWTATNEKLFF

D: TRBD2
size: NA
V: TRBV6-8
J: TRBJ2-5
DNA: TGTGCCAGCAGTGATCTAGCGGGAGCCCAGGGAGCCCAGTACTTC
CDR3: CASSDLAGAQGAQYF

D: TRBD2
size: many
V: TRBV11-3
J: TRBJ2-1
DNA: TGTGCCAGCAGCTTAGGGTGGACTAGCGCTTACAATGAGCAGTTCTTC
CDR3: CASSLGWTSAYNEQFF

D: NA
size: NA
V: TRBV9
J: TRBJ2-2
DNA: TGTGCCAGCAGCGTTGAGGGCAGCGCGAACACCGGGGAGCTGTTTTTT
CDR3: CASSVEGSANTGELFF

D: NA
size: medium-sized
V: TRBV6-8
J: TRBJ1-2
DNA: TGTGCCAGCAGTTACGCAACCGGGACCCCTCTTCCCTACACCTTC
CDR3: CASSYATGTPLPYTF

D: NA
size: medium-sized
V: TRBV6-8
J: TRBJ1-1
DNA: TGTGCCAGCAGTTACTCGAGGGCAGGGACTGATGAAGCTTTCTTT
CDR3: CASSYSRAGTDEAFF

D: NA
size: NA
V: TRBV18
J: TRBJ2-1
DNA: TGTGCCAGCTCCCCGCAGGACTTCTTTGCGGGTGAGCAGTTCTTC
CDR3: CASSPQDFFAGEQFF

D: NA
size: few
V: TRBV7-8
J: TRBJ2-7
DNA: TGTGCCAGCAGCTTTGCCCGGAACTACGAGCAGTACTTC
CDR3: CASSFARNYEQYF

D: NA
size: few
V: TRBV9
J: TRBJ2-7
DNA: TGTGCCAGCAGTACGTTTTGGGGATCGGGCGAGCAGTACTTC
CDR3: CASSTFWGSGEQYF

D: NA
size: NA
V: TRBV28
J: TRBJ2-1
DNA: TGTGCCAGCAGGTTACGGGCGCCGAATTCCTACAATGAGCAGTTCTTC
CDR3: CASRLRAPNSYNEQFF

D: TRBD1
size: NA
V: TRBV4-1
J: TRBJ2-7
DNA: TGCGCCAGCAGCCAAGACCCGGGACAGGTGACCTCCTACGAGCAGTACTTC
CDR3: CASSQDPGQVTSYEQYF

D: TRBD1
size: few
V: TRBV28
J: TRBJ1-1
DNA: TGTGCCAGCAGTTCTGCCGGGACAGCGAGGAACACTGAAGCTTTCTTT
CDR3: CASSSAGTARNTEAFF

D: NA
size: NA
V: TRBV6-8
J: TRBJ2-7
DNA: TGTGCCAGCAGTGCCGGACTACTCGACTACGAGCAGTACTTC
CDR3: CASSAGLLDYEQYF